What follows is one TCR beta chain and its context. The CDR3 has 15 amino acids. V shed 5 bases, J shed 5 bases, and the junction held 6 bases outside the gene matches. CDR1 and CDR2 from the germline V gene are KGHDR and SFDVKD. This sample stems from a study of control samples from healthy donors and cancer patients. Only in-frame clones appear in the TCRdb table, and some are missing; sequencing was by immunoSEQ multiplex PCR. Of about 160,000 clones listed, 80% to 90% are singletons. The source is a man aged 25 to 40 in good health. This chain connects TRBV24-1 to TRBJ2-1, with TRBD1 identical over 9 bases. Material: blood. The CDR3 sequence is CATSARGQGHNEQFF. DNA for the CDR3: TGTGCCACCAGTGCCAGGGGACAGGGTCACAATGAGCAGTTCTTC.